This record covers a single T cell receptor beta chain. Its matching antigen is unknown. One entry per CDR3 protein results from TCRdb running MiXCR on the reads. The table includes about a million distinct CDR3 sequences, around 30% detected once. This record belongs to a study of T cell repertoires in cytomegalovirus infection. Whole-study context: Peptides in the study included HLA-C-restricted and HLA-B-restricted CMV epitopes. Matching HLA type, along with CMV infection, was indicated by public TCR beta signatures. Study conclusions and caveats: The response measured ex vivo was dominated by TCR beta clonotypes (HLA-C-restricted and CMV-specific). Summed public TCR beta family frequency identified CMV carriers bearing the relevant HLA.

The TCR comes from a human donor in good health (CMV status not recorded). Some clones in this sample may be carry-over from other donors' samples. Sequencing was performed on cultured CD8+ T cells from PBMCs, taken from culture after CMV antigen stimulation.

The CDR3 loop reads CASSTKFDNTEAFF. For the CDR3, the DNA is TGTGCCAGCAGCACAAAATTTGATAACACTGAAGCTTTCTTT. The chain has TRBV4-2 and TRBJ1-1; D uncertain. Trimming pared 5 bases from V and 2 bases from J, leaving 12 bases between. Germline values: CDR1 LGHNA, CDR2 YNFKEQ. The CDR3 spans 14 residues.